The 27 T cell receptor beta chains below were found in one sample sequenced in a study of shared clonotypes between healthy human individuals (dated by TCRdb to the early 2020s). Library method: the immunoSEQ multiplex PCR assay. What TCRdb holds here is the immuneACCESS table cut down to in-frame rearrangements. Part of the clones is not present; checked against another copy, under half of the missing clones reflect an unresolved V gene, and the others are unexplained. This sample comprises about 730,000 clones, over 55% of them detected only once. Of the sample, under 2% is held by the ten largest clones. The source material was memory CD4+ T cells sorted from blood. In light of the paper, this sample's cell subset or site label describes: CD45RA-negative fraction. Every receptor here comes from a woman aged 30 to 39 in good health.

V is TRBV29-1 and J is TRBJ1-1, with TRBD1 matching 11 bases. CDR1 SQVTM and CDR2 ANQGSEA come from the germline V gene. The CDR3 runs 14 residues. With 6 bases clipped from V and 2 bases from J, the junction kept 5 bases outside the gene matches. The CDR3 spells CSVRTGGGNTEAFF. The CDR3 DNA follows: TGCAGCGTGCGGACAGGGGGCGGTAACACTGAAGCTTTCTTT.

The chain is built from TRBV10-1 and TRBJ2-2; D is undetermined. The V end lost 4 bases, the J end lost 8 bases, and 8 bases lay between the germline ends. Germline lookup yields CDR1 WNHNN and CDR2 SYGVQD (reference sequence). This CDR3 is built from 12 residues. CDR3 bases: TGCGCCAGCAGTGTTCTATTTGGGGAGCTGTTTTTT. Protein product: CASSVLFGELFF.

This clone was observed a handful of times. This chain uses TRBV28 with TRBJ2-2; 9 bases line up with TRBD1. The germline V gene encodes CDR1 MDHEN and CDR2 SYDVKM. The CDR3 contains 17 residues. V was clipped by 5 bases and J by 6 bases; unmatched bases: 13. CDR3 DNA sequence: TGTGCCAGCAGTCCCGGAGGACAGGGGCGCCACTCCGGGGAGCTGTTTTTT. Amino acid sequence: CASSPGGQGRHSGELFF.

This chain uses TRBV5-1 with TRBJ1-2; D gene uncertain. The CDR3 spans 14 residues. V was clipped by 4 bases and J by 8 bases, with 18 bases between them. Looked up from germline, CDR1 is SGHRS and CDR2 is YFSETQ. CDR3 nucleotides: TGCGCCAGCAGCCCCGATAGAGGGAGGGAAGGCTACACCTTC. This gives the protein CASSPDRGREGYTF.

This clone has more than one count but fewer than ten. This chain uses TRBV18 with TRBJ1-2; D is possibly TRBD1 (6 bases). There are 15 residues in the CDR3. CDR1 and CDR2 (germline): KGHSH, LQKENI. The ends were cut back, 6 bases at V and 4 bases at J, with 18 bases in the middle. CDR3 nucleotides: TGTGCCAGCTCCCTGGGCCAAGGACAGCCCTATGGCTACACCTTC. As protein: CASSLGQGQPYGYTF.

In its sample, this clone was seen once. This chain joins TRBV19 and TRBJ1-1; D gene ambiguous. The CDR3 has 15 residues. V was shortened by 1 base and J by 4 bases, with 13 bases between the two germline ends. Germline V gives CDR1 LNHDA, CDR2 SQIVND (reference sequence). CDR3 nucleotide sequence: TGTGCCAGTAGTATAGGTCCCCGGGAAGGCACTGAAGCTTTCTTT. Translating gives CASSIGPREGTEAFF.

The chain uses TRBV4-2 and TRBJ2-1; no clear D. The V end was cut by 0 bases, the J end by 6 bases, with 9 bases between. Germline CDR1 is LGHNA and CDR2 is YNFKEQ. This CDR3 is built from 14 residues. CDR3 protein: CASSQEELSNEQFF. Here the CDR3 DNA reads TGTGCCAGCAGCCAAGAAGAGCTTTCCAATGAGCAGTTCTTC.

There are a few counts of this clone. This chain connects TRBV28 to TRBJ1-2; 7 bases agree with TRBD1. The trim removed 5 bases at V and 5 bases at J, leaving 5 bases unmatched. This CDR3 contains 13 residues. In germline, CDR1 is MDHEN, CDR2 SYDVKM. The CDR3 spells CASSNRGPYGYTF. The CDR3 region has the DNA TGTGCCAGCAGTAACAGGGGACCATATGGCTACACCTTC.

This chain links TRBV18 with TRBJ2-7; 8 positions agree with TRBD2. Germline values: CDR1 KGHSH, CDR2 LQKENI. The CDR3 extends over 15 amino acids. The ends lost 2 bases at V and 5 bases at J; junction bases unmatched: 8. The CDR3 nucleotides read TGTGCCAGCTCACCAACTAGCGGAGGAACCCACGAGCAGTACTTC. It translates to CASSPTSGGTHEQYF.

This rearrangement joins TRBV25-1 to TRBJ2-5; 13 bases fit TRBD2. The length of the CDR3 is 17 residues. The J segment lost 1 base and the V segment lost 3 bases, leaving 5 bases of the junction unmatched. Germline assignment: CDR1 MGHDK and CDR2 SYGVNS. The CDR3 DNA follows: TGTGCCAGCAGTGAGGGGGGACTAGCGGGATTCCAAGAGACCCAGTACTTC. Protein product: CASSEGGLAGFQETQYF.

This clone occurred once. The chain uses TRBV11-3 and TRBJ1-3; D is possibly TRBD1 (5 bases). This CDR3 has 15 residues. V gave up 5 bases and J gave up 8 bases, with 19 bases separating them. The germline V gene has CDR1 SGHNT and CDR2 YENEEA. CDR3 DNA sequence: TGTGCCAGCAGCCCCGGAGCCTCTTCAGGGTACACCATATATTTT. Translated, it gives CASSPGASSGYTIYF.

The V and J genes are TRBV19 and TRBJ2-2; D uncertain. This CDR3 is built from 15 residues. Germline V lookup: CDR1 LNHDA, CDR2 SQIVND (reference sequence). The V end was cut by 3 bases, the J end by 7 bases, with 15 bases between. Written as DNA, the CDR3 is TGTGCCAGTAGTATCTCTGCCGCCACCGGCGGGGAGCTGTTTTTT. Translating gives CASSISAATGGELFF.

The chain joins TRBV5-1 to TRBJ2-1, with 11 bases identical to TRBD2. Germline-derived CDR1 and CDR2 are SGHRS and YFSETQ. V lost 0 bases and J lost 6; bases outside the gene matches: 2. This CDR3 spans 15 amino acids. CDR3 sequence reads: CASSLGLAGFNEQFF. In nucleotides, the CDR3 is TGCGCCAGCAGCTTGGGACTAGCGGGATTCAATGAGCAGTTCTTC.

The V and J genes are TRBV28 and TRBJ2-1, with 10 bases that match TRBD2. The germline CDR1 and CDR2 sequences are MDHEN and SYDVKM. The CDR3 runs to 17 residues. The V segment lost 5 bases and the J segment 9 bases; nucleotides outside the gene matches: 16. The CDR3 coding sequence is TGTGCCAGCAGTGTAGGCCGGGCTAGCGGGAGTGAGACTGAGCAGTTCTTC. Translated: CASSVGRASGSETEQFF.

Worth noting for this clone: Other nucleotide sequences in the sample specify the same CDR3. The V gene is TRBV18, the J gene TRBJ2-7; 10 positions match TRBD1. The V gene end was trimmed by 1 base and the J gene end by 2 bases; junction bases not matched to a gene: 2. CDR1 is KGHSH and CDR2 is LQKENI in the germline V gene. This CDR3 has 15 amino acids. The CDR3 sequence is CASSPLGTGAYEQYF. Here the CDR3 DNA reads TGTGCCAGCTCACCACTTGGGACAGGGGCCTACGAGCAGTACTTC.

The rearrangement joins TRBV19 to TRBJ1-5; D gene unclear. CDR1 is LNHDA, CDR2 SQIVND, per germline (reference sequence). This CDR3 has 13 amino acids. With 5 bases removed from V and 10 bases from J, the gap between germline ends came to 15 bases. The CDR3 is CASSSPGLGPQHF. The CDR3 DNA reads TGTGCCAGTAGTTCCCCCGGCCTGGGTCCCCAGCATTTT.

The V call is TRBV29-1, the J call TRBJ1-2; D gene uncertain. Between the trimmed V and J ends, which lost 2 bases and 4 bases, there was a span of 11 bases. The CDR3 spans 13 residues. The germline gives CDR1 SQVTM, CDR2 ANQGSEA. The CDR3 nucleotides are TGCAGCGTTGAACGGCAGGCGTTCTATGGCTACACCTTC. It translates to CSVERQAFYGYTF. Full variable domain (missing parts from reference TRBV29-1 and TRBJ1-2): SAVISQKPSRDICQRGTSLTIQCQVDSQVTMMFWYRQQPGQSLTLIATANQGSEATYESGFVIDKFPISRPNLTFSTLTVSNMSPEDSSIYLCSVERQAFYGYTFGSGTRLTVV.

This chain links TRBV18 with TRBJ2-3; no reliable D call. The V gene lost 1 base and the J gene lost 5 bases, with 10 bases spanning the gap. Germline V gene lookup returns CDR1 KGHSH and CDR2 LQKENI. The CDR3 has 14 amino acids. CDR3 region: CASSPRGGGDTQYF. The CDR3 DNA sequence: TGTGCCAGCTCACCACGAGGTGGCGGAGATACGCAGTATTTT.

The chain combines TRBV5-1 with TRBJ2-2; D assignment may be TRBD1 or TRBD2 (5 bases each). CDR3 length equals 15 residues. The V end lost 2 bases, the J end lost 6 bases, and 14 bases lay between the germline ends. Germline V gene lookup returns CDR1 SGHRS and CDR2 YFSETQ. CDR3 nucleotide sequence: TGCGCCAGCAGCTTCGGGACCGAAGGGGCCGGGGAGCTGTTTTTT. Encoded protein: CASSFGTEGAGELFF.

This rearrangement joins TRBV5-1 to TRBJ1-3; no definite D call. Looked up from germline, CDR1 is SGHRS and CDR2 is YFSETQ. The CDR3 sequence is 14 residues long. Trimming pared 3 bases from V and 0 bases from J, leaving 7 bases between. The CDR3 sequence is CASSSATSGNTIYF. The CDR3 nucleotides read TGCGCCAGCAGCTCCGCCACCTCTGGAAACACCATATATTTT.

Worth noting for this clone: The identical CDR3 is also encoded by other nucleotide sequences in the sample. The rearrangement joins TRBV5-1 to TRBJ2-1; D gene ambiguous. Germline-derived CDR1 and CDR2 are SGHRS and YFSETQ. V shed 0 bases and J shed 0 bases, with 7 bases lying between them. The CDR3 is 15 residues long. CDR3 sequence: CASSLDAASYNEQFF. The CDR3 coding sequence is TGCGCCAGCAGCTTGGACGCCGCCTCCTACAATGAGCAGTTCTTC.

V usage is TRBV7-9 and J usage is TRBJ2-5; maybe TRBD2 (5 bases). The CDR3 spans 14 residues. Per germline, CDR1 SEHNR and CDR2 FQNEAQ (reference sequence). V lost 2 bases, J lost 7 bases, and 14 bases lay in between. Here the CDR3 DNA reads TGTGCCAGCAGCTTATCTCCGTTACGGGGGACCCAGTACTTC. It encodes CASSLSPLRGTQYF. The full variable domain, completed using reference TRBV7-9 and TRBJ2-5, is DTGVSQNPRHKITKRGQNVTFRCDPISEHNRLYWYRQTLGQGPEFLTYFQNEAQLEKSRLLSDRFSAERPKGSFSTLEIQRTEQGDSAMYLCASSLSPLRGTQYFGPGTRLLVL.

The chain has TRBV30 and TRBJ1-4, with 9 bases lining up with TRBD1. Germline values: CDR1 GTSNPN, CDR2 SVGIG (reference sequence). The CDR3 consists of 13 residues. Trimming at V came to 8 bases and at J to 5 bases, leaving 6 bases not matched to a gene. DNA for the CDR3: TGTGCCGGGACCGGGACAGGGAATGAAAAACTGTTTTTT. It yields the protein CAGTGTGNEKLFF.

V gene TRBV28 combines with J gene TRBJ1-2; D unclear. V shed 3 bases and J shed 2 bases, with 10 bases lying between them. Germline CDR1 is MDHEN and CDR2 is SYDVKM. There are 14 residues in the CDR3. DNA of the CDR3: TGTGCCAGCAGTTTCCAGCGGTCGAACTATGGCTACACCTTC. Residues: CASSFQRSNYGYTF.

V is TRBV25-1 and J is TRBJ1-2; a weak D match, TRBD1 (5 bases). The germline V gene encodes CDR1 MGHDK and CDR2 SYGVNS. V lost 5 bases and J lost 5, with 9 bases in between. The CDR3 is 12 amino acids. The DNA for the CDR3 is TGTGCCAGCAGTACAGGAGGTTATGGCTACACCTTC. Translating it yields CASSTGGYGYTF.

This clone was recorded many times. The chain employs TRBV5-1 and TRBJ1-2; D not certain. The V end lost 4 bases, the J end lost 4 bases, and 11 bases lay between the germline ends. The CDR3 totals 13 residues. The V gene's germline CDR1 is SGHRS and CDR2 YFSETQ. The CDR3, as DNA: TGCGCCAGCAGCACGGACGGCTCCTATGGCTACACCTTC. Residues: CASSTDGSYGYTF.

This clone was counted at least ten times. CDR3 coding DNA: TGCAGCGGAGGGTTGCTGGATGGCTACACCTTC. This encodes CSGGLLDGYTF. The chain recombines TRBV29-1 with TRBJ1-2; D remains unclear. Trimming removed 7 bases from V and 6 bases from J, with 12 bases in between. The CDR3 extends over 11 amino acids. Germline V gene sequence: CDR1 SQVTM, CDR2 ANQGSEA.